This T cell receptor beta chain was sequenced in a study of PD-1 blockade in classical Hodgkin lymphoma. Study-wide findings and caveats: Possibly reflecting disease activity or prior therapy, repertoire differences have causes that remain undefined. CD4+ TCR diversity, unlike CD8+, climbed significantly by C4D1.

V lost 5 bases and J 1 base, leaving 8 bases between the germline ends. Germline lookup yields CDR1 MNHEY and CDR2 SVGAGI. The CDR3 loop spans 13 amino acids. Time point defined: cycle 4 day 1 (C4D1), after 5 to 7 weeks of nivolumab. Autologous stem cell transplantation was followed by relapse in every patient, and brentuximab vedotin exposure varied. Magnetic depletion of unwanted cells isolated CD4+ T cells from thawed PBMCs. Sequencing was performed with immunoSEQ multiplex PCR; in TCRdb, only in-frame clones are kept and a portion is missing. Found here are tens of thousands of clones, approximately 79% of them singletons; the top ten hold over 0.75%. Notes on this clone: The antigen is not known.

This sequence was found in a human donor with classical Hodgkin lymphoma. Here the sequenced sample was CD4+ T cells from blood, taken before the fourth cycle of nivolumab. The chain employs TRBV6-5 and TRBJ1-2; weak D call: TRBD1 (5 bases). The CDR3 sequence is CASSRTLNYGYTF. The DNA for the CDR3 is TGTGCCAGCAGTCGGACACTTAACTATGGCTACACCTTC.